The entry below gives a single T cell receptor (beta chain) sequence along with its context. The entry originates in a study of blood T cell repertoires in COVID-19. At the level of the study: COVID-19 samples from acute and convalescent phases originated in the United States, Italy and Spain. From T cells, B-cell-depleted T cells, or PBMCs came the material, which was cDNA or gDNA.

The authors' processing: The assay estimated nucleated cells by amplifying reference gene primers. Sequencing was performed with immunoSEQ multiplex PCR; in TCRdb, only in-frame clones are kept and a portion is missing. V and J calls and clone size follow that table, whereas D and trimming were derived from the DNA. The data hold 250,000 to 300,000 clones, with 75% to 90% observed a single time. The clonotype was recovered from a woman in her 30s with active or convalescent COVID-19. Sequencing was done on a sample of peripheral blood.

In DNA, the CDR3 is TGTGCCAGCAGCTTGGGGGCACGGGGGTTCAGCAATCAGCCCCAGCATTTT. Translated, it gives CASSLGARGFSNQPQHF. This chain links TRBV5-6 with TRBJ1-5; tentative D call: TRBD1 (5 bases). Germline values: CDR1 SGHDT, CDR2 YYEEEE. V was cut by 0 bases and J by 1 base, with 14 bases left in between. This CDR3 spans 17 amino acids.